The 22 T cell receptor beta chains reported below all come from one sample, sequenced in a study of T-cell memory formation after mild COVID-19. TCRdb reanalysed the 5' RACE reads using MiXCR and keeps one entry per CDR3 protein. The sample includes about 170,000 distinct CDR3 sequences, 13% of them seen just once. Sample: PBMCs or a T cell subset sorted from them (not recorded which). These receptors were taken from a man younger than 30 who had mild COVID-19 (a few samples of this study predate the infection). Cell type and time point are not known.

CDR3 nucleotides: TGTGCCAGCAGCTCATACAGGGGACTGCGGAATGAGCAGTTCTTC. It yields the protein CASSSYRGLRNEQFF. This chain uses TRBV11-2 with TRBJ2-1; perhaps TRBD1 as D (7 bases). Per germline, CDR1 SGHAT and CDR2 FQNNGV. The CDR3 contains 15 residues. With 4 bases removed from V and 7 bases from J, the gap between germline ends came to 17 bases.

In this sample, this clonotype turned up a few times. The chain is built from TRBV7-2 and TRBJ2-2; D ambiguous. Germline V lookup: CDR1 SGHTA, CDR2 FQGNSA. The CDR3 runs to 14 residues. Trimming shortened V by 4 bases and J by 2 bases, and 8 bases separated the two germline ends. The CDR3: CASSYQINTGELFF. The CDR3 DNA reads TGTGCCAGCAGCTATCAGATTAACACCGGGGAGCTGTTTTTT.

This clonotype showed up just a few times. The V and J genes are TRBV6-5 and TRBJ1-5; D is ambiguous. There are 14 residues in the CDR3. The germline V gene encodes CDR1 MNHEY and CDR2 SVGAGI. Trimming shortened V by 6 bases and J by 12 bases, and 21 bases separated the two germline ends. The CDR3 spells CASSSRAADYGQHF. The CDR3 coding sequence is TGTGCCAGCAGCTCCCGGGCAGCCGACTACGGCCAGCATTTT.

The gene calls are TRBV29-1 and TRBJ2-2; D remains ambiguous. Germline CDR1 SQVTM, CDR2 ANQGSEA. V lost 3 bases, J lost 2 bases, and 10 bases lay in between. This CDR3 has 14 residues. The CDR3 coding sequence is TGCAGCGTTGAGTTAGGGCCAAACACCGGGGAGCTGTTTTTT. Protein product: CSVELGPNTGELFF.

The sample holds a few counts of this clonotype. The chain carries TRBV28 and TRBJ2-7; 8 bases are shared with TRBD2. The CDR3 has 17 amino acids. The V segment lost 3 bases and the J segment 4 bases; nucleotides outside the gene matches: 14. The germline CDR1 and CDR2 sequences are MDHEN and SYDVKM. The CDR3 DNA is TGTGCCAGCAGTTTGTTCCGGGGGGGCCTCTCCAATTACGAGCAGTACGTC. This sequence encodes CASSLFRGGLSNYEQYV.

This clonotype was recorded many times. The V call is TRBV7-9, the J call TRBJ2-3, with a tentative D call TRBD1 (6 bases). Germline V lookup: CDR1 SEHNR, CDR2 FQNEAQ (reference sequence). V lost 5 bases, J lost 3 bases, and 9 bases lay in between. CDR3 size: 13 residues. This CDR3 reads CASSRTATDTQYF. Here the CDR3 DNA reads TGTGCCAGCAGCCGGACAGCTACAGATACGCAGTATTTT.

This clonotype came up a few times. The chain carries TRBV7-2 and TRBJ2-1, with D maybe TRBD1 (5 bases). V was cut by 6 bases and J by 5 bases, with 17 bases left in between. The CDR3 covers 15 residues. Germline V gene data show CDR1 as SGHTA and CDR2 as FQGNSA. DNA for the CDR3: TGTGCCAGCAGTTCCCAGGGCGGTCTCAACAATGAGCAGTTCTTC. Protein: CASSSQGGLNNEQFF.

J is TRBJ2-7 and V is TRBV2, with TRBD2 matching 11 bases. V gave up 6 bases and J gave up 10 bases; unmatched junction bases: 5. CDR1 is SNHLY and CDR2 is FYNNEI in the germline V gene. The CDR3 length is 12 residues. CDR3 protein: CASRGGTSGQYF. The CDR3 DNA reads as TGTGCCAGCAGGGGGGGGACTAGCGGACAGTACTTC.

The chain is built from TRBV7-9 and TRBJ1-1; D is possibly TRBD1 (5 bases). From germline, CDR1 is SEHNR and CDR2 FQNEAQ (reference sequence). The length of the CDR3 is 13 residues. The V end lost 4 bases, the J end lost 12 bases, and 18 bases lay between the germline ends. The CDR3 nucleotides are TGTGCCAGCAGCTCTCTCAGTGGAGAGGGACCTTTCTTT. It translates to CASSSLSGEGPFF.

The J gene is TRBJ1-5, the V gene TRBV18; D is possibly TRBD1 (5 bases). V was trimmed by 3 bases and J by 0 bases, leaving 9 bases between them. Germline CDR1 KGHSH, CDR2 LQKENI. The CDR3 consists of 15 residues. The CDR3 coding sequence is TGTGCCAGCTCACCGAGGGACCGTAGCAATCAGCCCCAGCATTTT. It translates to CASSPRDRSNQPQHF.

In DNA form, the CDR3 reads TGTGCCAGCTCACCTGCCCAGGGAAACACCGGGGAGCTGTTTTTT. Encoded protein: CASSPAQGNTGELFF. The chain links TRBV18 to TRBJ2-2, with D perhaps TRBD1 (5 bases). CDR3 length: 15 amino acids. CDR1 and CDR2 (germline): KGHSH, LQKENI. V lost 3 bases, J lost 2 bases, and 10 bases lay in between.

The J gene is TRBJ2-1, the V gene TRBV29-1; TRBD1 matches at 7 bases. CDR1 and CDR2 (germline): SQVTM, ANQGSEA. The CDR3 runs to 16 residues. V was pared by 5 bases and J by 4 bases, with 14 bases of the junction left unmatched. The CDR3 DNA reads TGCAGCGTTCTCTACCGACAGGGCGAAACTTACAATGAGCAGTTCTTC. Residues: CSVLYRQGETYNEQFF.

V and J are TRBV5-1 and TRBJ2-5; TRBD1 aligns across 7 bases. The V and J ends lost 1 base and 1 base, in that order; junction bases with no gene match: 4. Per germline, CDR1 SGHRS and CDR2 YFSETQ. CDR3 length: 15 amino acids. CDR3 residues: CASSLYGQAQETQYF. The CDR3 coding sequence is TGCGCCAGCAGCTTGTATGGACAGGCCCAAGAGACCCAGTACTTC.

This clonotype showed up just a few times. The chain combines TRBV7-2 with TRBJ2-3; D is unresolved. Germline V gene data show CDR1 as SGHTA and CDR2 as FQGNSA. This CDR3 is built from 13 residues. V was pared by 5 bases and J by 5 bases, with 11 bases between. The CDR3, as DNA: TGTGCCAGCAGCCCGCAGACGGGAGATACGCAGTATTTT. This encodes CASSPQTGDTQYF.

This clonotype was observed at least ten times. J is TRBJ2-5 and V is TRBV3-1, with 8 positions matching TRBD1. Germline V gives CDR1 LGHDT, CDR2 YNNKEL (reference sequence). The CDR3 consists of 14 residues. The trim removed 3 bases at V and 5 bases at J, leaving 5 bases unmatched. CDR3 sequence (DNA): TGTGCCAGCAGCCACGACAGGGGTCGGGAGACCCAGTACTTC. It specifies CASSHDRGRETQYF.

The chain is built from TRBV7-9 and TRBJ2-3; possibly TRBD1 or TRBD2 for D (5 bases each). The CDR3 has 15 amino acids. Trimming stripped 5 bases from V and 4 bases from J, with 16 bases between. CDR1 and CDR2 (germline): SEHNR, FQNEAQ (reference sequence). Written as DNA, the CDR3 is TGTGCCAGCAGCCTAACAGGAGCGGACTCAGATACGCAGTATTTT. Translation: CASSLTGADSDTQYF. The entire variable domain, with the rest obtained from reference TRBV7-9 and TRBJ2-3, is as follows: DTGVSQNPRHKITKRGQNVTFRCDPISEHNRLYWYRQTLGQGPEFLTYFQNEAQLEKSRLLSDRFSAERPKGSFSTLEIQRTEQGDSAMYLCASSLTGADSDTQYFGPGTRLTVL.

The rearrangement uses TRBV7-2 and TRBJ1-4, with unresolved D. This CDR3 region has 13 residues. Germline V gene lookup returns CDR1 SGHTA and CDR2 FQGNSA. V lost 0 bases and J lost 2, with 1 base in between. The CDR3 here is CASSLATNEKLFF. The CDR3 DNA sequence: TGTGCCAGCAGCTTAGCCACTAATGAAAAACTGTTTTTT.

This chain joins TRBV11-2 and TRBJ2-1; D is unclear. CDR1 is SGHAT, CDR2 FQNNGV, per germline. The CDR3 is made up of 14 amino acids. V dropped 7 bases and J dropped 7 bases, with 17 bases sitting between them. CDR3 protein: CASTPGYSLNEQFF. Written as DNA, the CDR3 is TGTGCCAGCACCCCGGGCTACTCACTTAATGAGCAGTTCTTC.

There are many counts of this clonotype. The chain joins TRBV4-3 to TRBJ2-1; D remains ambiguous. V lost 0 bases, J lost 2 bases, and 2 bases lay in between. This CDR3 is 13 amino acids long. Germline CDR1 is LGHNA and CDR2 is YSLEER. CDR3 sequence: CASSQEPYNEQFF. Here the CDR3 DNA reads TGCGCCAGCAGCCAAGAACCCTACAATGAGCAGTTCTTC.

The CDR3 coding sequence is TGTGCCAGCAGTTACAAACGCTTGAACACCGGGGAGCTGTTTTTT. Its protein is CASSYKRLNTGELFF. V and J are TRBV6-5 and TRBJ2-2, with no clear D. Germline lookup yields CDR1 MNHEY and CDR2 SVGAGI. Trimming removed 2 bases at V and 1 base at J, with 8 bases between. The CDR3 consists of 15 residues.

J is TRBJ2-6 and V is TRBV18, with D perhaps TRBD2 (7 bases). V was shortened by 2 bases and J by 4 bases, with 12 bases between the two germline ends. There are 16 residues in the CDR3. CDR1 is KGHSH, CDR2 LQKENI, per germline. The CDR3 DNA reads TGTGCCAGCTCACCAAACGCGGGGGCCGGGGCCAACGTCCTGACTTTC. Translation gives CASSPNAGAGANVLTF.

The chain links TRBV3-1 to TRBJ1-5; D remains unclear. CDR1 and CDR2 (germline): LGHDT, YNNKEL (reference sequence). This CDR3 is 16 amino acids long. V was pared by 1 base and J by 5 bases, with 15 bases between. The CDR3 reads CASSQGTQTNHQPQHF. CDR3 in DNA: TGTGCCAGCAGCCAAGGTACCCAGACAAACCATCAGCCCCAGCATTTT.